This is a list of T cell receptor beta chains from one sample in a study of siplizumab effects on memory and regulatory T cells. Produced via immunoSEQ multiplex PCR; TCRdb's table is partial and in-frame only. The table includes 97,000 or so clones, 80% to 95% detected once. Sequenced: CD4+ T cells sorted from blood. Every receptor here comes from a human donor in good health. Both conserved end residues are part of each CDR3. The D gene is left open where the match is weak. Clone sizes are given selectively: once, few, many, or a class where the clone is expanded.

TRBJ2-5 | TRBV7-6 | . | . | TGTGCCAGCAGCTTGGTAATCCAGGAGACCCAGTACTTC | CASSLVIQETQYF
TRBJ2-3 | TRBV19 | . | TRBD2 | TGTGCCAGTACCTCGGGGGGGACGGGGACAGATACGCAGTATTTT | CASTSGGTGTDTQYF
TRBJ1-5 | TRBV6-5 | . | TRBD1 | TGTGCCAGCAGTAGGGACAGTTCATTTCAGCCCCAGCATTTT | CASSRDSSFQPQHF
TRBJ1-1 | TRBV29-1 | . | . | TGCAGCGTTACCCGAAAGGTGAACACTGAAGCTTTCTTT | CSVTRKVNTEAFF
TRBJ2-7 | TRBV5-8 | once | . | TGTGCCAGCAGCCTGGGGGTCGAGAGGGCGAGGGACGAGCAGTACTTC | CASSLGVERARDEQYF
TRBJ2-2 | TRBV10-1 | . | . | TGCGCCAGCAGGGAGGGGTTAAACACCGGGGAGCTGTTTTTT | CASREGLNTGELFF
TRBJ2-7 | TRBV5-1 | . | TRBD2 | TGCGCCAGCAGCTCGCTAGCGGGAGATAGCTACGAGCAGTACTTC | CASSSLAGDSYEQYF
TRBJ2-1 | TRBV2 | . | TRBD2 | TGTGCCAGCAGTGGCGGGAGGGCCTACAATGAGCAGTTCTTC | CASSGGRAYNEQFF
TRBJ2-3 | TRBV5-1 | . | . | TGCGCCAGCAGCTTGCCCTCATTTGAAGATACGCAGTATTTT | CASSLPSFEDTQYF
TRBJ2-1 | TRBV18 | . | . | TGTGCCAGCTCCCACCCGGCGGATCCAAGCGGAGAGCAGTTCTTC | CASSHPADPSGEQFF
TRBJ1-4 | TRBV29-1 | . | . | TGCAGCGTTGGGGGAAGGGCTAATGAAAAACTGTTTTTT | CSVGGRANEKLFF
TRBJ2-1 | TRBV7-6 | . | TRBD1 | TGTGCCAGCAGCTTCCTTTGGGGACAGGGTGAGCAGTTCTTC | CASSFLWGQGEQFF
TRBJ2-7 | TRBV5-8 | . | . | TGTGCCAGCAGCCGCGAAAAAATCTCCTACGAGCAGTACTTC | CASSREKISYEQYF
TRBJ2-6 | TRBV27 | . | TRBD1 | TGTGCCAGCAGTTTGGGACAGGGCTCTGGGGCCAACGTCCTGACTTTC | CASSLGQGSGANVLTF
TRBJ1-3 | TRBV9 | . | . | TGTGCCAGCAGCGTAATGGCAGCCGGAAACACCATATATTTT | CASSVMAAGNTIYF
TRBJ1-3 | TRBV11-2 | . | TRBD1 | TGTGCCAGCAGCTTAGTGGGACAGGCGATCTCTGGAAACACCATATATTTT | CASSLVGQAISGNTIYF
TRBJ2-7 | TRBV18 | . | . | TGTGCCAGCTCACCAGACAGAACCTACGAGCAGTACTTC | CASSPDRTYEQYF
TRBJ2-3 | TRBV19 | . | . | TGTGCCAGTAGTAGGCAATTGGGGCGCGGAGCGGTCGGCACAGATACGCAGTATTTT | CASSRQLGRGAVGTDTQYF
TRBJ2-3 | TRBV9 | . | . | TGTGCCAGCAGCGTAGATCCAGATACGCAGTATTTT | CASSVDPDTQYF